The 28 T cell receptor beta chains in this list originate from one sample, sequenced in a study of vaccination and CD4 T cells after COVID-19. These receptors' antigens are unknown. As for treatment: roughly 10-day PBMC culture with coronavirus spike peptide pools or control peptides (ViraFEST assay). Oncomine TCR Beta short-read sequencing was applied to DNA from cultured CD4+ T cells. MiXCR, applied by TCRdb to the PCR reads, yields one record per CDR3 protein. The sample records about 11,000 distinct CDR3 sequences, 30% to 35% being singletons. Sequencing used CD4+ T cells from blood, cultured in vitro, obtained after SARS-CoV-2 vaccination. These receptors originate from a human donor who had recovered from COVID-19.

This clonotype was seen only once. As the CDR3 is not closed by the conserved phenylalanine or tryptophan, this likely results from a read error. The rearrangement joins TRBV27 to TRBJ2-3; tentatively, D is TRBD1 (7 bases). CDR1 is MNHEY and CDR2 is SMNVEV in the germline V gene (reference sequence). Trimming cost V 6 bases and J 5 bases, with 24 bases left between them. CDR3 length equals 17 residues. The DNA of the CDR3 is TGTGCCAGCAGCGACAGGGTATTAGGGGAGGTAGGAGATACGCAGTATTCT. Translation gives CASSDRVLGEVGDTQYS.

This chain links TRBV4-1 with TRBJ1-2; tentatively, D is TRBD1 (6 bases). CDR1 and CDR2 from the germline V gene are MGHRA and YSYEKL. The CDR3 has 16 residues. V lost 0 bases and J 8 bases, leaving 19 bases between the germline ends. The CDR3 reads CASSQDIIGGDRGYTF. The CDR3 region has the DNA TGCGCCAGCAGCCAAGATATAATAGGGGGAGATCGGGGCTACACCTTC.

V gene TRBV7-2 combines with J gene TRBJ2-7; a possible D gene is TRBD2 (5 bases). V was pared by 6 bases and J by 2 bases, with 17 bases between. Germline lookup yields CDR1 SGHTA and CDR2 FQGNSA. CDR3 size: 15 residues. CDR3 amino acids: CASRSRADETYEQYF. The CDR3 nucleotides read TGTGCCAGCAGATCCCGAGCGGACGAGACCTACGAGCAGTACTTC.

This clonotype was recorded a few times. The chain recombines TRBV19 with TRBJ2-5; D tentatively reads TRBD1 or TRBD2 (5 bases each). Between the trimmed V and J ends, which lost 11 bases and 2 bases, there was a span of 15 bases. The CDR3 covers 13 residues. CDR1 is LNHDA and CDR2 is SQIVND in the germline V gene (reference sequence). CDR3 loop: CAAGAGLQETQYF. CDR3 DNA: TGTGCCGCCGGGGCAGGGCTTCAAGAGACCCAGTACTTC.

The chain uses TRBV7-6 and TRBJ2-7; D is undetermined. V was cut by 1 base and J by 0 bases, with 7 bases left in between. Germline assignment: CDR1 SGHVS and CDR2 FNYEAQ. CDR3 length equals 14 residues. The CDR3 region is CASSLERSSYEQYF. The CDR3 nucleotides read TGTGCCAGCAGCTTAGAACGGAGCTCCTACGAGCAGTACTTC.

This clonotype was counted between two and nine times. The V and J genes are TRBV6-5 and TRBJ2-6; TRBD1 is a possible D gene (5 bases). The length of the CDR3 is 15 residues. Germline loops: CDR1 MNHEY, CDR2 SVGAGI. The ends were cut back, 4 bases at V and 2 bases at J, with 9 bases in the middle. In DNA, the CDR3 is TGTGCCAGCAGTTCGGAAGGGGCTGGGGCCAACGTCCTGACTTTC. Translation gives CASSSEGAGANVLTF.

The chain carries TRBV7-8 and TRBJ2-3; 9 nucleotides match TRBD1. After removal of 4 bases from V and 4 bases from J, the junction contained 6 bases not matched to a gene. CDR3 size: 15 residues. The V gene's germline CDR1 is SGHVS and CDR2 FQNEAQ. The CDR3 sequence: CASSSGTGLPDTQYF. CDR3 in DNA: TGTGCCAGCAGCTCCGGGACAGGGTTACCAGATACGCAGTATTTT.

The CDR3 DNA reads as TGTGCCAGCAGCCGACCCGGGGGGGCCTACAATGAGCAGTTCTTC. It translates to CASSRPGGAYNEQFF. The chain links TRBV11-2 to TRBJ2-1; 8 bases are a match to TRBD2. The germline CDR1 and CDR2 sequences are SGHAT and FQNNGV. Losses at the gene ends were 5 bases for V and 2 bases for J; bases not matched to a gene: 5. The CDR3 totals 15 residues.

In its sample, this clonotype was seen a few times. The V gene is TRBV6-2 or TRBV6-3, the J gene TRBJ2-2, with TRBD2 matching 14 bases. The CDR3 consists of 16 residues. Germline trimming cut 5 bases from V and 5 bases from J; bases unmatched to any gene: 4. Germline V gene lookup returns CDR1 MNHEY and CDR2 SVGEGT. The CDR3 DNA reads TGTGCCAGCAGTGGGACTAGCGGGAGTTGGACCGGGGAGCTGTTTTTT. This encodes CASSGTSGSWTGELFF.

The chain links TRBV20-1 to TRBJ2-1, with 10 positions matching TRBD2. Germline lookup yields CDR1 DFQATT and CDR2 SNEGSKA (reference sequence). Germline trimming cut 5 bases from V and 10 bases from J; bases unmatched to any gene: 17. The CDR3 extends over 16 amino acids. The CDR3 region is CSARRREAGGPGEQFF. CDR3 bases: TGCAGTGCTCGACGCCGGGAAGCGGGAGGGCCCGGAGAGCAGTTCTTC.

This chain uses TRBV19 with TRBJ2-2, with 7 bases fitting TRBD1. V was clipped by 7 bases and J by 0 bases; unmatched bases: 8. Germline assignment: CDR1 LNHDA and CDR2 SQIVND (reference sequence). The CDR3 runs to 16 residues. CDR3 sequence reads: CASKATGQSNTGELFF. In nucleotides, the CDR3 is TGTGCCAGTAAGGCCACGGGACAGTCGAACACCGGGGAGCTGTTTTTT.

This chain links TRBV24-1 with TRBJ1-1, with TRBD1 identical over 9 bases. Germline CDR1 is KGHDR and CDR2 is SFDVKD. The CDR3 is made up of 12 amino acids. J lost 12 bases, V lost 5 bases, and 6 bases had no gene match. The CDR3 loop is CATSGGTGLTFF. DNA of the CDR3: TGTGCCACCAGTGGGGGGACAGGGCTAACTTTCTTT.

A few counts support this clonotype. The DNA of the CDR3 is TGCGCCAGCAGCTCCGGACAGGGGAGGGAGACCCAGTACTTC. Translation: CASSSGQGRETQYF. This chain uses TRBV5-1 with TRBJ2-5; 9 bases agree with TRBD1. Germline V gene sequence: CDR1 SGHRS, CDR2 YFSETQ. The CDR3 runs 14 residues. Losses at the gene ends were 3 bases for V and 5 bases for J; bases not matched to a gene: 5.

J is TRBJ2-7 and V is TRBV6-1, with D possibly TRBD2 on 5 matching bases. The CDR3 loop spans 15 amino acids. V lost 6 bases and J lost 0, with 15 bases in between. Per the germline V gene, CDR1 is MNHNS and CDR2 is SASEGT. Written as DNA, the CDR3 is TGTGCCAGCAGCTTAGAGCGGAAGAGCTCCTACGAGCAGTACTTC. Its translation: CASSLERKSSYEQYF.

Note on this clonotype: This is likely a read error, given that the CDR3 carries no conserved phenylalanine or tryptophan at its end. This chain connects TRBV11-2 to TRBJ2-7, with a possible D match to TRBD1 (5 bases). Trimming removed 1 base from V and 3 bases from J, with 13 bases in between. CDR3 length: 15 residues. The germline CDR1 and CDR2 sequences are SGHAT and FQNNGV. This CDR3 reads CASSLVIGEGYEQYY. The CDR3 region has the DNA TGTGCCAGCAGCTTAGTAATAGGGGAAGGCTACGAGCAGTACTAC.

This clonotype was seen a handful of times. The J gene is TRBJ1-2, the V gene TRBV7-2, with 7 bases matching TRBD1. The CDR3 covers 15 residues. CDR1 SGHTA and CDR2 FQGNSA come from the germline V gene. V gave up 1 base and J gave up 1 base; unmatched junction bases: 3. The CDR3 DNA reads TGTGCCAGCAGCTTAGGAGGGGGCGTTAACTATGGCTACACCTTC. Translation: CASSLGGGVNYGYTF.

This chain joins TRBV6-5 and TRBJ1-1; tentative D call: TRBD1 (5 bases). The CDR3 spans 16 residues. V was pared by 0 bases and J by 1 base, with 12 bases between. Germline V CDR1 and CDR2: MNHEY, SVGAGI. CDR3 nucleotides: TGTGCCAGCAGTTACTCGACCGGGGCCTCGAACACTGAAGCTTTCTTT. Translating gives CASSYSTGASNTEAFF.

The chain is built from TRBV28 and TRBJ1-5, with D uncertain. The CDR3 is 16 residues long. Per the germline V gene, CDR1 is MDHEN and CDR2 is SYDVKM. V dropped 10 bases and J dropped 4 bases, with 23 bases sitting between them. CDR3 sequence: CATQNPRTGKNQPQHF. The CDR3 DNA reads TGTGCCACACAGAACCCCAGGACGGGGAAAAATCAGCCCCAGCATTTT.

V gene TRBV29-1 combines with J gene TRBJ2-7; perhaps TRBD2 as D (5 bases). Germline CDR1 is SQVTM and CDR2 is ANQGSEA. The germline V and J ends were trimmed by 4 bases and 5 bases, with 18 bases remaining between them. The CDR3 length is 14 residues. The CDR3 loop reads CSVGDRGISDEQYF. In DNA form, the CDR3 reads TGCAGCGTTGGGGATAGAGGGATTAGCGACGAGCAGTACTTC.

V and J are TRBV28 and TRBJ1-2; D gene ambiguous. The CDR3 is 14 residues long. V was pared by 6 bases and J by 1 base, with 12 bases between. CDR1 and CDR2 (germline): MDHEN, SYDVKM. The CDR3 is CASRIQRVNYGYTF. The DNA for the CDR3 is TGTGCCAGCAGGATTCAAAGGGTTAACTATGGCTACACCTTC.

The chain is built from TRBV9 and TRBJ2-3; maybe TRBD2 (6 bases). CDR1 and CDR2 from the germline V gene are SGDLS and YYNGEE. CDR3 length: 16 residues. V was cut by 4 bases and J by 2 bases, with 17 bases left in between. The CDR3 sequence: CASSPHVGGVTDTQYF. The CDR3 DNA reads as TGTGCCAGCAGCCCCCATGTGGGGGGAGTCACAGATACGCAGTATTTT.

The genes are TRBV29-1 and TRBJ1-1, with TRBD1 identical over 8 bases. V lost 4 bases to trimming and J lost 7 bases; unmatched junction nucleotides: 5. Germline CDR1 SQVTM, CDR2 ANQGSEA. This CDR3 spans 12 amino acids. CDR3 coding DNA: TGCAGCGTTGTTACAGGGGGAGTTGAAGCTTTCTTT. This codes for CSVVTGGVEAFF.

This sequence joins TRBV20-1 and TRBJ1-2; 7 bases fit TRBD1. Germline V gene lookup returns CDR1 DFQATT and CDR2 SNEGSKA (reference sequence). CDR3 length: 13 residues. V shed 4 bases, J shed 4 bases, and the junction held 6 bases outside the gene matches. The CDR3 here is CSATRQGAYGYTF. The DNA for the CDR3 is TGCAGTGCTACTAGACAGGGAGCCTATGGCTACACCTTC.

This clonotype has just a few counts. V is TRBV15 and J is TRBJ2-6; 10 bases are shared with TRBD2. This CDR3 region has 21 residues. The J segment lost 8 bases and the V segment lost 0 bases, leaving 19 bases of the junction unmatched. The germline V gene encodes CDR1 LNHNV and CDR2 YYDKDF (reference sequence). The CDR3 is CATSREPAGGLLAGDSNVLTF. The CDR3 DNA reads TGTGCCACCAGCAGAGAACCGGCAGGGGGTCTTCTAGCGGGAGATTCCAACGTCCTGACTTTC.

The chain joins TRBV7-8 to TRBJ1-2; tentatively, D is TRBD1 (6 bases). CDR1 is SGHVS and CDR2 is FQNEAQ in the germline V gene. V gave up 5 bases and J gave up 3 bases, with 13 bases separating them. This CDR3 has 14 amino acids. The CDR3 DNA follows: TGTGCCAGCAGCGGTTCCACAGGGTACTATGGCTACACCTTC. Residues: CASSGSTGYYGYTF.

This clonotype was picked up a small number of times. The rearrangement uses TRBV6-1 and TRBJ2-1; 10 bases map to TRBD1. The CDR3 covers 11 residues. With 5 bases clipped from V and 12 bases from J, the junction kept 1 base outside the gene matches. Germline V gene sequence: CDR1 MNHNS, CDR2 SASEGT. CDR3 DNA: TGTGCCAGCAGTCGGGACAGGGGGCAGTTCTTC. This gives the protein CASSRDRGQFF.

With respect to this clonotype: The junction and the germline gene differ at one end; a read error may be behind it. The V call is TRBV28, the J call TRBJ1-1; 7 nucleotides match TRBD1. This CDR3 contains 15 residues. Looked up from germline, CDR1 is MDHEN and CDR2 is SYDVKM. DNA for the CDR3: TGTGCCAGCAGTTTAGACAACAGGGGAAACACTGAGGCTTTCTTT. It specifies CASSLDNRGNTEAFF.

The chain carries TRBV25-1 and TRBJ2-4; a possible D gene is TRBD2 (6 bases). Trimming removed 6 bases at V and 7 bases at J, with 22 bases between. The CDR3 has 16 residues. Per germline, CDR1 MGHDK and CDR2 SYGVNS. The CDR3 DNA reads as TGTGCCAGCAGGGGCAACGGAGGGAGGAATGGCAACATTCAGTACTTC. Protein: CASRGNGGRNGNIQYF.